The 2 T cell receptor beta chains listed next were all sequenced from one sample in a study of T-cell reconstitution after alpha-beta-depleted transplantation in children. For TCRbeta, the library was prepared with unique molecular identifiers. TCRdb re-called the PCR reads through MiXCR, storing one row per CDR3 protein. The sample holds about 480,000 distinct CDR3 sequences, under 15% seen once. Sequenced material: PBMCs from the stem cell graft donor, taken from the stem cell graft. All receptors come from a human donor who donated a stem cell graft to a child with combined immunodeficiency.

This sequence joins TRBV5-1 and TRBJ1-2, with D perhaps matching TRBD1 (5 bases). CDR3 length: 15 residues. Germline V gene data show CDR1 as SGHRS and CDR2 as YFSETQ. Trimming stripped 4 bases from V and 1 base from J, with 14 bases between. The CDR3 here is CASSGGSILNYGYTF. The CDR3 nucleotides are TGCGCCAGCAGCGGGGGGAGTATCCTTAACTATGGCTACACCTTC.

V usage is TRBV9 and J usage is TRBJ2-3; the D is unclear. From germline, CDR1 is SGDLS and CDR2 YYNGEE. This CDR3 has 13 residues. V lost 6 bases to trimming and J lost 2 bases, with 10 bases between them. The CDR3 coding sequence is TGTGCCAGCAATTCAAGGATCACAGATACGCAGTATTTT. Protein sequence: CASNSRITDTQYF.